Listed below are T cell receptor beta chains from one sample, sequenced in a study of neoadjuvant nivolumab and ipilimumab in lung cancer. Repertoires were generated with immunoSEQ multiplex PCR, while TCRdb's copy carries only in-frame clones and drops some. This sample carries around 4,000 clones, around 81% of them seen once, and the ten largest clones take 5.2%. The material sequenced was normal lung tissue adjacent to the tumor, taken after neoadjuvant nivolumab, alone or with ipilimumab, at or shortly before surgery. The receptors shown here come from an adult with non-small cell lung cancer. Some clones in this sample may be carry-over from other donors' samples. CDR3s include the opening cysteine and the closing phenylalanine or tryptophan. Each record gives: J gene, clone size, V gene, D gene, CDR3 protein, CDR3 DNA. A D gene is named only where the DNA matches it firmly. Where a row states a size, it is once, few, many or the class of an expanded clone; other rows omit it.

J: TRBJ1-6; size: .; V: TRBV4-1; D: .; CDR3: CASSERVETVNSPLHF; DNA: TGCGCCAGCAGCGAAAGGGTAGAGACAGTTAATTCACCCCTCCACTTT
J: TRBJ2-2; size: .; V: TRBV10-3; D: TRBD2; CDR3: CAMGATSENTGELFF; DNA: TGTGCCATGGGAGCCACTAGCGAGAACACCGGGGAGCTGTTTTTT
J: TRBJ2-1; size: large; V: TRBV29-1; D: TRBD2; CDR3: CSVEGSSGGNNEQFF; DNA: TGCAGCGTTGAGGGTTCCAGCGGGGGAAACAATGAGCAGTTCTTC
J: TRBJ1-1; size: .; V: TRBV5-6; D: TRBD1; CDR3: CASTAKTDRSMRVTEAFF; DNA: TGTGCCAGCACCGCAAAAACGGACAGGTCGATGAGGGTAACTGAAGCTTTCTTT
J: TRBJ1-2; size: .; V: TRBV7-8; D: TRBD1; CDR3: CASSLNRGLDYGYTF; DNA: TGTGCCAGCAGCTTAAACAGGGGGCTGGACTATGGCTACACCTTC
J: TRBJ2-3; size: .; V: TRBV9; D: .; CDR3: CASSPHTDTQYF; DNA: TGTGCCAGCAGCCCGCACACAGATACGCAGTATTTT
J: TRBJ2-2; size: .; V: TRBV5-1; D: .; CDR3: CASSWAGDAGELFF; DNA: TGCGCCAGCAGCTGGGCAGGAGATGCCGGGGAGCTGTTTTTT
J: TRBJ2-7; size: .; V: TRBV28; D: .; CDR3: CASRQGAYEQYF; DNA: TGTGCCAGCAGGCAGGGTGCCTACGAGCAGTACTTC
J: TRBJ1-2; size: .; V: TRBV4-2; D: .; CDR3: CASSQDPETWGYTF; DNA: TGTGCCAGCAGCCAAGATCCCGAGACGTGGGGCTACACCTTC
J: TRBJ1-4; size: .; V: TRBV6-5; D: TRBD1; CDR3: CASSYDVTGSEKLFF; DNA: TGTGCCAGCAGTTATGACGTGACAGGGAGTGAAAAACTGTTTTTT
J: TRBJ2-1; size: .; V: TRBV7-9; D: TRBD1; CDR3: CASSLGQGAYNEQFF; DNA: TGTGCCAGCAGCCTGGGACAGGGGGCCTACAATGAGCAGTTCTTC
J: TRBJ1-5; size: .; V: TRBV6-1; D: .; CDR3: CASSLEWESNQPQHF; DNA: TGTGCCAGCAGCCTAGAATGGGAGAGCAATCAGCCCCAGCATTTT
J: TRBJ2-2; size: .; V: TRBV5-1; D: .; CDR3: CASSPVRFGELFF; DNA: TGCGCCAGCAGCCCTGTCCGCTTCGGGGAGCTGTTTTTT
J: TRBJ2-3; size: .; V: TRBV7-2; D: .; CDR3: CASRAGRGTDTQYF; DNA: TGTGCCAGCAGGGCGGGCCGGGGCACAGATACGCAGTATTTT
J: TRBJ1-1; size: few; V: TRBV6-5; D: TRBD1; CDR3: CASSSRTGSSEAFF; DNA: TGTGCCAGCAGTTCCCGGACAGGGAGCTCTGAAGCTTTCTTT
J: TRBJ2-1; size: .; V: TRBV7-2; D: TRBD2; CDR3: CASSLGLAGGSEQFF; DNA: TGTGCCAGCAGCTTAGGACTAGCGGGAGGGAGTGAGCAGTTCTTC
J: TRBJ2-1; size: .; V: TRBV6-6; D: .; CDR3: CASTQGGEQFF; DNA: TGTGCCAGCACTCAAGGGGGTGAGCAGTTCTTC